This T cell receptor beta chain derives from a study of T cell repertoires in cytomegalovirus infection. Study context: An indication of both CMV infection and matching HLA type came from public TCR beta signatures.

This clonotype was seen more than once but under ten times. Its antigen is as yet unknown. With 0 bases removed from V and 0 bases from J, the gap between germline ends came to 9 bases. CDR3 length: 17 residues. Germline V gene sequence: CDR1 MNHNY, CDR2 SVGAGI (reference sequence). TCRdb reprocessed the reads via MiXCR and lists one record per CDR3 protein. This repertoire shows approximately 500,000 distinct CDR3 sequences, about 17% found once; its top ten account for 20% to 30%. Study-level results: The ex vivo response was dominated by HLA-C-restricted CMV-specific TCR beta clonotypes. Public TCR beta family frequency separated CMV-and-HLA carriers, including in an independent cohort.

The chain carries TRBV6-6 and TRBJ2-6; D gene unclear. The TCR sequence derives from a human donor in good health (CMV status not recorded). Some clones in this sample may be carry-over from other donors' samples. The sample consisted of CD8+ T cells from PBMCs. Here the CDR3 reads CASSYSQSYSGANVLTF. CDR3 sequence (DNA): TGTGCCAGCAGTTACTCACAGAGCTACTCTGGGGCCAACGTCCTGACTTTC.